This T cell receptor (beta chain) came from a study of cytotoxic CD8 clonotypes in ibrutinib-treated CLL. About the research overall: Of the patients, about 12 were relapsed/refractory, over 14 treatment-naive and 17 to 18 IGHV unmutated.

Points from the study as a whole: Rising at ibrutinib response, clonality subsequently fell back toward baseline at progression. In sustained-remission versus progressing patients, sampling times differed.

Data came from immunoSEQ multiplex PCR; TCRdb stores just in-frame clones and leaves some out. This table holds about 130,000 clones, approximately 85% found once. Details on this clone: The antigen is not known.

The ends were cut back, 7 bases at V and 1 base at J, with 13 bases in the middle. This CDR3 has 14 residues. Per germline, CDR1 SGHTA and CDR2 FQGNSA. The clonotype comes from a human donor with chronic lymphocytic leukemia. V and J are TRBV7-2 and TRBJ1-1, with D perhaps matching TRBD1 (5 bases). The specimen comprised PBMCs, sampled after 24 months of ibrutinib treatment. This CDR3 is CASTPGTANTEAFF. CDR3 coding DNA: TGTGCCAGCACTCCGGGGACGGCGAACACTGAAGCTTTCTTT.